This T cell receptor beta chain was observed in a study of CD8+ T cells in alopecia areata. The sequencing template was cDNA reverse transcribed from extracted RNA. TCRdb's copy holds only in-frame clones and misses some; the assay was immunoSEQ multiplex PCR. The table includes 100,000 to 140,000 clones, around 83% detected once. Findings and limits, study-wide: It was less clear whether patients shared TCRs than it was in mice, possibly because of HLA. The study found tofacitinib significantly decreased scalp clonality and expanded CD8+ clones among the top 100. Just one nonresponder means the tie between baseline CD8+ expansion and response stays uncertain.

Germline CDR1 LGHNT, CDR2 FRNRAP. The germline V and J ends were trimmed by 1 base and 6 bases, with 10 bases remaining between them. This CDR3 region has 14 residues. Treatment reported: oral pan-JAK inhibitor, 5-10 mg twice daily. Specimens obtained from alopecia areata patients comprised lesional scalp punch biopsies and peripheral blood. About this clone: Its matching antigen is unknown.

The sequences come from CD8+ T cells sorted from blood, collected at week 24, from a patient treated with tofacitinib. The V gene is TRBV12-5, the J gene TRBJ2-1; D gene ambiguous. This sequence was found in a human donor with alopecia areata. The CDR3 DNA follows: TGTGCTAGTGGTTTGGAGGGCTGGCTCAATGAGCAGTTCTTC. It is translated as CASGLEGWLNEQFF.